Listed below are T cell receptor beta chains from one sample, sequenced in a study of molecular identifiers for immune sequencing clone quantification. TCRdb used MiXCR to reprocess the PCR reads, holding one entry per CDR3 protein. This repertoire shows some 40,000 distinct CDR3 sequences, 24% found once; its top ten account for over 0.95%. The sample taken for sequencing was naive CD8+ T cells from blood, with Jurkat cell RNA spiked in. These receptors were obtained from a human donor in good health. Some libraries in this study had Jurkat cell RNA spiked in. Both conserved end residues are part of each CDR3. Each record gives: V gene, clone size, J gene, D gene, CDR3 protein, CDR3 DNA. The D gene is left open where the match is weak. Some rows mark clone size as missing; the rest say once, few, many or name a class of expanded clone.

TRBV7-2,medium-sized,TRBJ2-3,TRBD2,CASSLLAGGPIADTQYF,TGTGCCAGCAGCTTATTGGCGGGAGGGCCGATAGCAGATACGCAGTATTTT
TRBV3-1,many,TRBJ2-7,TRBD2,CASSQNPGGLHEQYF,TGTGCCAGCAGCCAGAACCCGGGGGGGCTGCACGAGCAGTACTTC
TRBV4-3,many,TRBJ2-2,.,CASSQVLQANTGELFF,TGCGCCAGCAGCCAAGTCTTGCAGGCGAACACCGGGGAGCTGTTTTTT
TRBV27,few,TRBJ2-7,TRBD1,CASSLTRGEQYF,TGTGCCAGCAGCCTAACCAGGGGGGAGCAGTACTTC
TRBV27,.,TRBJ2-1,TRBD1,CASSPLGRVRGLDSSYNEQFF,TGTGCCAGCAGCCCCTTAGGACGGGTGAGGGGGCTCGATAGCTCCTACAATGAGCAGTTCTTC
TRBV6-5,medium-sized,TRBJ2-7,.,CASSWGESSYEQYF,TGTGCCAGCAGTTGGGGAGAGAGCTCCTACGAGCAGTACTTC
TRBV4-3,.,TRBJ2-5,TRBD2,CASSQEAAGGLETQYF,TGCGCCAGCAGCCAAGAAGCAGCGGGGGGCCTGGAGACCCAGTACTTC
TRBV7-2,many,TRBJ2-3,.,CASSSHLRDTEIIRTDTQYF,TGTGCCAGCAGCTCACATCTCCGGGACACTGAAATAATACGCACAGATACGCAGTATTTT
TRBV6-1,many,TRBJ2-3,.,CASSEAQGLPSTDTQYF,TGTGCCAGCAGTGAAGCTCAGGGTCTACCCAGCACAGATACGCAGTATTTT
TRBV4-3,many,TRBJ2-6,.,CASSQGPLGANVLTF,TGCGCCAGCAGCCAAGGACCCCTGGGGGCCAACGTCCTGACTTTC
TRBV20-1,.,TRBJ2-5,.,CSAGPTGAGWGGQGTQYF,TGCAGTGCTGGCCCGACAGGGGCGGGCTGGGGGGGCCAAGGGACCCAGTACTTC
TRBV20-1,once,TRBJ2-5,TRBD1,CSARVPTRTGGETQYF,TGCAGTGCTAGAGTTCCCACCAGGACAGGGGGAGAGACCCAGTACTTC
TRBV4-3,.,TRBJ1-5,TRBD1,CASSPAGAGTGDLWF,TGCGCCAGCAGCCCGGCAGGGGCAGGGACAGGGGACCTCTGGTTT
TRBV4-3,many,TRBJ2-2,.,CASSQDRTGELFF,TGCGCCAGCAGCCAAGATCGCACCGGGGAGCTGTTTTTT
TRBV20-1,many,TRBJ1-5,.,CSATPRFLPYQPQHF,TGCAGTGCTACCCCTAGGTTCCTACCCTATCAGCCCCAGCATTTT
TRBV6-5,.,TRBJ2-5,.,CARSDRDRGHPETPYF,TGTGCCCGCAGTGACCGGGACCGGGGGCACCCGGAGACCCCGTACTTC
TRBV12-3/TRBV12-4,many,TRBJ2-5,TRBD2,CASSGTSQETQYF,TGTGCCAGCAGTGGGACTAGCCAAGAGACCCAGTACTTC
TRBV10-1,many,TRBJ2-2,.,CASRAFPLNTGELFF,TGCGCCAGCAGAGCCTTCCCGCTAAACACCGGGGAGCTGTTTTTT
TRBV4-3,many,TRBJ2-3,.,CASSQDPQGLGTDTQYF,TGCGCCAGCAGCCAAGATCCGCAGGGGCTTGGCACAGATACGCAGTATTTT
TRBV12-3/TRBV12-4,many,TRBJ2-5,TRBD1,CASSSPSTGGQETQYF,TGTGCCAGCAGTTCCCCCTCGACAGGGGGCCAAGAGACCCAGTACTTC
TRBV20-1,.,TRBJ1-6,.,CSARDLELEGGNSPLHF,TGCAGTGCTAGAGACTTAGAGTTAGAGGGTGGGAATTCACCCCTCCACTTT
TRBV7-2,many,TRBJ2-7,.,CASSPPDGGTYEQYF,TGTGCCAGCAGCCCGCCCGACGGCGGTACCTACGAGCAGTACTTC
TRBV5-1,many,TRBJ2-5,TRBD2,CASKPGLLQETQYF,TGCGCCAGTAAACCGGGACTACTACAAGAGACCCAGTACTTC
TRBV6-5,many,TRBJ2-7,.,CASSTQGNEQYF,TGTGCCAGCAGTACACAGGGAAACGAGCAGTACTTC
TRBV13,many,TRBJ2-4,.,CASSPPLGAKNIQYF,TGTGCCAGCAGCCCCCCTCTCGGAGCCAAAAACATTCAGTACTTC
TRBV13,many,TRBJ1-1,.,CASSLEQGSLVAGEAFF,TGTGCCAGCAGCTTAGAACAGGGTTCTCTGGTCGCGGGTGAAGCTTTCTTT
TRBV6-5,few,TRBJ2-5,.,CASRRDFINQETQYF,TGTGCCAGCAGACGAGACTTCATCAACCAAGAGACCCAGTACTTC
TRBV4-1,many,TRBJ2-2,.,CASSYRDMGELFF,TGCGCCAGCAGCTACAGGGATATGGGGGAGCTGTTTTTT
TRBV30,few,TRBJ2-3,.,CAWTAGTRFTDTQYF,TGTGCCTGGACTGCAGGGACTCGTTTCACAGATACGCAGTATTTT
TRBV7-9,many,TRBJ2-1,TRBD2,CASSDNVAGGPYNEQFF,TGTGCCAGCAGCGACAACGTAGCGGGGGGGCCCTACAATGAGCAGTTCTTC
TRBV4-3,many,TRBJ2-1,.,CASSQDRALAAVYEQFF,TGCGCCAGCAGCCAAGATCGAGCGCTAGCCGCGGTATATGAGCAGTTCTTC
TRBV6-2/TRBV6-3,many,TRBJ2-1,.,CASSYPFGGLSGEQFF,TGTGCCAGCAGTTACCCGTTCGGGGGTCTTTCGGGTGAGCAGTTCTTC
TRBV7-9,many,TRBJ1-1,.,CASSSTLNTEAFF,TGTGCCAGCAGCTCGACATTGAACACTGAAGCTTTCTTT
TRBV4-3,.,TRBJ2-2,.,CASSQVPAQGDTGELFF,TGCGCCAGCAGCCAAGTCCCGGCGCAGGGAGACACCGGGGAGCTGTTTTTT
TRBV12-3/TRBV12-4,many,TRBJ2-3,.,CASSFVPSANTDTQYF,TGTGCCAGCAGTTTTGTTCCTAGCGCGAACACAGATACGCAGTATTTT
TRBV28,many,TRBJ2-7,.,CASSWGVYGLYEQYF,TGTGCCAGCAGTTGGGGGGTATACGGACTCTACGAGCAGTACTTC
TRBV19,many,TRBJ1-1,.,CASSIRVGTEAFF,TGTGCCAGTAGTATAAGGGTTGGCACTGAAGCTTTCTTT
TRBV7-3,.,TRBJ2-1,.,CASSLKGHISHNEQFF,TGTGCCAGCAGCTTAAAGGGGCATATCTCCCACAATGAGCAGTTCTTC
TRBV11-2,.,TRBJ2-1,TRBD1,CASSFGQGAGEQFF,TGTGCCAGCAGCTTCGGACAGGGGGCGGGTGAGCAGTTCTTC
TRBV28,many,TRBJ1-5,.,CATKWRGGEPQHF,TGTGCCACAAAGTGGAGGGGGGGCGAGCCCCAGCATTTT
TRBV6-5,many,TRBJ1-1,TRBD1,CASSYSGGGTEAFF,TGTGCCAGCAGTTACTCAGGGGGCGGCACTGAAGCTTTCTTT
TRBV5-6,many,TRBJ1-1,.,CASSTDTGMNTEAFF,TGTGCCAGCAGCACAGATACAGGAATGAACACTGAAGCTTTCTTT
TRBV4-1,.,TRBJ2-3,.,CARSLGEWGNTQYF,TGCGCCCGCAGCCTGGGGGAGTGGGGAAATACGCAGTATTTT
TRBV4-1,many,TRBJ2-5,.,CASSPTASQETQYF,TGCGCCAGCAGCCCGACAGCTAGCCAAGAGACCCAGTACTTC
TRBV14,many,TRBJ2-3,.,CASSQDTGPLTTDTQYF,TGTGCCAGCAGCCAAGATACGGGGCCTCTTACCACAGATACGCAGTATTTT
TRBV2,few,TRBJ2-1,TRBD2,CASSSPSGGAEVYNEQFF,TGTGCCAGCAGTAGCCCTAGCGGGGGGGCCGAAGTCTACAATGAGCAGTTCTTC
TRBV12-3/TRBV12-4,once,TRBJ1-1,.,CASSSILGGTEAFF,TGTGCCAGCAGTTCAATTTTAGGGGGCACTGAAGCTTTCTTT
TRBV11-3,.,TRBJ2-3,.,CASSHTRSSTDTQYF,TGTGCCAGCAGCCATACACGGAGTAGCACAGATACGCAGTATTTT
TRBV7-9,many,TRBJ2-7,.,CASSLSFGRGLSYEQYF,TGTGCCAGCAGCTTAAGCTTCGGCAGGGGACTCTCCTACGAGCAGTACTTC
TRBV5-1,.,TRBJ2-2,TRBD2,CASSLDASGNTGEPFF,TGCGCCAGCAGCTTGGACGCTAGCGGCAACACCGGGGAGCCGTTTTTT
TRBV28,many,TRBJ2-7,.,CASSTIYEQYF,TGTGCCAGCAGCACAATCTACGAGCAGTACTTC